The entry below describes one TCR beta chain. The antigen is not known. An Oncomine TCR Beta short-read assay was used to sequence the DNA from cultured CD4+ T cells. Cultures of CD4+ T cells served as the source for extracting genomic DNA. TCRdb reanalysed the PCR reads using MiXCR and keeps one entry per CDR3 protein. The sample lists roughly 22,000 distinct CDR3 sequences; about 33% were seen once. Stated treatment: approximately nine-day PBMC culture with coronavirus spike peptide pools or control peptides (ViraFEST assay). Germline CDR1 and CDR2: SEHNR and FQNEAQ (reference sequence). J lost 2 bases, V lost 4 bases, and 7 bases had no gene match. This CDR3 is built from 16 residues. This sample stems from a study of vaccination and CD4 T cells after COVID-19. For the study at large: Investigators drew the post-COVID samples a median around 100 days after diagnosis, with a range of 35 to 161.

V and J are TRBV7-9 and TRBJ2-3, with 9 positions matching TRBD2. The receptor comes from a human donor with COVID-19. The sequenced sample consisted of cultured CD4+ T cells from blood. CDR3 sequence: CASSYYRGGATDTQYF. CDR3 sequence (DNA): TGTGCCAGCAGCTATTACCGCGGGGGGGCCACAGATACGCAGTATTTT.